This is a list of T cell receptor beta chains from one sample in a study of CD8 T cells in ankylosing spondylitis. TCRdb analysed the 5' RACE reads with MiXCR anew, one entry per CDR3 protein. Of about 220,000 distinct CDR3 sequences listed, 6% to 8.5% are singletons. The sequenced sample was blood, either unsorted or a sorted T cell fraction (not recorded which). The receptors derive from a male donor with ankylosing spondylitis. Both conserved end residues are part of each CDR3. The order of the fields is V gene, J gene, clone size, D gene, CDR3 DNA, CDR3 protein. A D gene is named only where the DNA matches it firmly. Clone size is given for some rows only: seen once, a few or many times, or a class if the clone is expanded.

v_call: TRBV29-1
j_call: TRBJ1-4
clone_size: .
d_call: .
cdr3_nt: TGCAGCGTTGCCGGAACCAGGACGGAGGGTGCAACTAATGAAAAACTGTTTTTT
cdr3_aa: CSVAGTRTEGATNEKLFF

v_call: TRBV6-2/TRBV6-3
j_call: TRBJ2-1
clone_size: few
d_call: TRBD2
cdr3_nt: TGTGCCAGCAGTTACCCTACTAGCGGGGGCTCCTACAATGAGCAGTTCTTC
cdr3_aa: CASSYPTSGGSYNEQFF

v_call: TRBV10-3
j_call: TRBJ2-7
clone_size: many
d_call: .
cdr3_nt: TGTGCCATCAGTGAGTCCGATGAGGACGGGGGCTACGAGCAGTACTTC
cdr3_aa: CAISESDEDGGYEQYF

v_call: TRBV10-3
j_call: TRBJ2-3
clone_size: .
d_call: .
cdr3_nt: TGTGCCAGCCTTTCGGGGTTTAGCACAGATACGCAGTATTTT
cdr3_aa: CASLSGFSTDTQYF

v_call: TRBV4-3
j_call: TRBJ2-3
clone_size: many
d_call: .
cdr3_nt: TGCGCCAGCAGCCAAGGCACGTCCAGGGTTTATAGCACAGATACGCAGTATTTT
cdr3_aa: CASSQGTSRVYSTDTQYF

v_call: TRBV4-3
j_call: TRBJ2-3
clone_size: .
d_call: .
cdr3_nt: TGCGCCAGCAGCCAAGACAGCCGCACAGATACGCAGTATTTT
cdr3_aa: CASSQDSRTDTQYF

v_call: TRBV4-3
j_call: TRBJ2-1
clone_size: many
d_call: TRBD2
cdr3_nt: TGCGCCAGCAGCCAACTAGCGGGAGGACGCAATGAGCAGTTCTTC
cdr3_aa: CASSQLAGGRNEQFF

v_call: TRBV4-3
j_call: TRBJ1-4
clone_size: many
d_call: .
cdr3_nt: TGCGCCAGCAGCCGTAGTTGGTTTTCTAATGAAAAACTGTTTTTT
cdr3_aa: CASSRSWFSNEKLFF

v_call: TRBV7-3
j_call: TRBJ2-3
clone_size: few
d_call: TRBD1
cdr3_nt: TGTGCCAGCAGCTTCACAGGGGTTGGCACAGATACGCAGTATTTT
cdr3_aa: CASSFTGVGTDTQYF

v_call: TRBV28
j_call: TRBJ2-3
clone_size: .
d_call: TRBD1
cdr3_nt: TGTGCCAGCAGTTTACACCGGGACAGGGGAACAGATACGCAGTATTTT
cdr3_aa: CASSLHRDRGTDTQYF

v_call: TRBV10-3
j_call: TRBJ2-7
clone_size: many
d_call: .
cdr3_nt: TGTGCCATCAGTCCCGGCTACGAGCAGTACTTC
cdr3_aa: CAISPGYEQYF